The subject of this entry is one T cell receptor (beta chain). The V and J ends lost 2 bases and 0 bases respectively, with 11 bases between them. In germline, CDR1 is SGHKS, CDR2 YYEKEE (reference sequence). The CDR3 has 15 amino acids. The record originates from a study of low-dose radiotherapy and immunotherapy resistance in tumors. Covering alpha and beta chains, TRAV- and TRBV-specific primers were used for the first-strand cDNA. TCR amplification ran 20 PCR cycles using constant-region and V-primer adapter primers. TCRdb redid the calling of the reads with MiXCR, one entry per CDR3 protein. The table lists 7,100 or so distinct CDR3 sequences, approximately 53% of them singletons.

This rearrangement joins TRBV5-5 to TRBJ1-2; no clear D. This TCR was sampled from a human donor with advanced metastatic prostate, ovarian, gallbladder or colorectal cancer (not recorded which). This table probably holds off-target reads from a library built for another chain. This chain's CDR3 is CASSLVWTANYGYTF. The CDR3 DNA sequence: TGTGCCAGCAGCTTAGTTTGGACTGCTAACTATGGCTACACCTTC.